These 5 T cell receptor beta chains were all obtained from the same sample, sequenced in a study of T cells in tuberculosis. Time point meaning: new active TB diagnosis, blood taken before or within 7 days of starting treatment. Sequencing used immunoSEQ multiplex PCR; TCRdb keeps in-frame clones, though not all of them. The table shows 30,000 to 40,000 clones, with roughly 94% occurring only once. Sample: PBMCs, taken at tuberculosis diagnosis. The receptors originated from an adult with tuberculosis.

The chain links TRBV10-1 to TRBJ1-2; weak D call: TRBD1 (5 bases). The CDR3 is made up of 12 amino acids. Trimming cost V 4 bases and J 2 bases, with 5 bases left between them. Germline assignment: CDR1 WNHNN and CDR2 SYGVQD (reference sequence). The chain's CDR3 is CASSAGNYGYTF. DNA of the CDR3: TGCGCCAGCAGTGCAGGGAACTATGGCTACACCTTC.

The V and J genes are TRBV5-8 and TRBJ2-2, with 7 nucleotides matching TRBD2. Trimming removed 1 base from V and 1 base from J; junction bases left unmatched: 1. This CDR3 is built from 15 residues. CDR1 and CDR2 (germline): SGHTS, YDEGEE. CDR3 in amino acids: CASSLPGGNTGELFF. The CDR3 DNA is TGTGCCAGCAGCTTGCCGGGGGGGAACACCGGGGAGCTGTTTTTT.

The chain recombines TRBV5-1 with TRBJ2-5; unclear D gene. The germline V and J ends were trimmed by 4 bases and 7 bases, with 8 bases remaining between them. The CDR3 consists of 11 residues. Germline CDR1 and CDR2: SGHRS and YFSETQ. CDR3 coding DNA: TGCGCCAGCAGCCAGGATCGGACCCAGTACTTC. It yields the protein CASSQDRTQYF.

The chain joins TRBV7-2 to TRBJ1-1; D not certain. The germline gives CDR1 SGHTA, CDR2 FQGNSA. V gave up 2 bases and J gave up 0 bases, with 7 bases separating them. This CDR3 region has 14 residues. The CDR3: CASSLMAMNTEAFF. The CDR3 DNA reads TGTGCCAGCAGCTTAATGGCAATGAACACTGAAGCTTTCTTT.

The V call is TRBV5-1, the J call TRBJ2-2; tentative D call: TRBD1 (5 bases). V gave up 4 bases and J gave up 5 bases, with 18 bases separating them. Germline assignment: CDR1 SGHRS and CDR2 YFSETQ. This CDR3 has 16 amino acids. The CDR3 DNA is TGCGCCAGCAGCCCCCCAGGGTCCTATAGGACCGGGGAGCTGTTTTTT. This encodes CASSPPGSYRTGELFF. Together with reference TRBV5-1 and TRBJ2-2, the CDR3 gives the full variable domain: KAGVTQTPRYLIKTRGQQVTLSCSPISGHRSVSWYQQTPGQGLQFLFEYFSETQRNKGNFPGRFSGRQFSNSRSEMNVSTLELGDSALYLCASSPPGSYRTGELFFGEGSRLTVL.